Each of the 3 T cell receptor beta chains below was sequenced from the same sample in a study of low-dose radiotherapy and immunotherapy resistance in tumors. First-strand cDNA relied on TRAV- and TRBV-specific primers spanning alpha and beta chains. Amplification of TCRs used a constant-region primer and V-primer adapter for about 18 PCR cycles. MiXCR, applied by TCRdb to the reads, yields one record per CDR3 protein. The table includes 9,500 to 14,000 distinct CDR3 sequences, about 54% detected once. The receptors stem from a human donor with advanced metastatic prostate, ovarian, gallbladder or colorectal cancer (not recorded which). This table probably holds off-target reads from a library built for another chain.

The V and J genes are TRBV19 and TRBJ2-1; 7 positions agree with TRBD1. The CDR3 contains 12 residues. The trim removed 9 bases at V and 6 bases at J, leaving 5 bases unmatched. Germline CDR1 reads LNHDA; CDR2 reads SQIVND (reference sequence). The CDR3 region is CASKTGSNEQFF. The CDR3 DNA reads TGTGCCAGCAAGACAGGGTCCAATGAGCAGTTCTTC.

The chain recombines TRBV5-1 with TRBJ1-2; 9 bases are shared with TRBD1. The J segment lost 3 bases and the V segment lost 4 bases, leaving 4 bases of the junction unmatched. Germline assignment: CDR1 SGHRS and CDR2 YFSETQ. The CDR3 loop spans 14 amino acids. CDR3 sequence (DNA): TGCGCCAGCAGCGCGACAGGGGGTGACTATGGCTACACCTTC. Protein: CASSATGGDYGYTF.

The V and J genes are TRBV6-5 and TRBJ2-1; 7 bases are shared with TRBD2. The CDR3 consists of 14 residues. With V trimmed by 6 bases and J by 4 bases, 6 bases remained unmatched. The germline CDR1 and CDR2 sequences are MNHEY and SVGAGI. CDR3 nucleotides: TGTGCCAGCAGCCCGGTGGGAGGGTACAATGAGCAGTTCTTC. Translated, it gives CASSPVGGYNEQFF.